The rows below give T cell receptor beta chains drawn from one sample of a study of blood T cell repertoires in COVID-19. Libraries were prepared by immunoSEQ multiplex PCR; TCRdb keeps only in-frame clonotypes and omits some of them. The sample comprises a few hundred thousand clones, 65% to 85% of which are singletons, and 3.4% rests with the top ten. Source material: PBMCs or T cells enriched from blood (not recorded which). Source of these receptors: a man between 50 and 59 years old who had recovered from COVID-19. Each CDR3 is given with its conserved first and last residue. Fields, in order: J gene, V gene, clone size, D gene, CDR3 DNA, CDR3 protein. D genes are given only for firm matches. The size of a clone is reported for some rows only, either as once, few or many, or as a class for expanded clones.

TRBJ2-3,TRBV2,few,NA,TGTGCCAGCAGTGTTTCAGGGTTTGATACGCAGTATTTT,CASSVSGFDTQYF
TRBJ2-3,TRBV7-3,NA,TRBD2,TGTGCCAGCAGCTTAACCGGAGCGGGGGGCCTCACAGATACGCAGTATTTT,CASSLTGAGGLTDTQYF
TRBJ1-2,TRBV9,NA,NA,TGTGCCAGCAGCGTAGCTGGACAGATCAGCGGCTACACCTTC,CASSVAGQISGYTF
TRBJ1-2,TRBV30,NA,NA,TGTGCCTGGAGGCGAGGGAGTGGCTACACCTTC,CAWRRGSGYTF
TRBJ2-1,TRBV7-3,NA,TRBD1,TGTGCCAGCAGCAACAGTCGACAGGGGGCAGGTGAGCAGTTCTTC,CASSNSRQGAGEQFF
TRBJ2-5,TRBV7-7,NA,TRBD1,TGTGCTAGCAGCTTAGAGGGGACAGGGGATGTAGAGACCCAGTACTTC,CASSLEGTGDVETQYF
TRBJ2-1,TRBV5-1,NA,NA,TGCGCCAGCAGCTCTACAGGGGGGGCCTACAATGAGCAGTTCTTC,CASSSTGGAYNEQFF
TRBJ1-6,TRBV19,NA,NA,TGTGCCAGTAGTATTTTGGGGGGTCGTGGCTCACCCCTCCACTTT,CASSILGGRGSPLHF
TRBJ2-1,TRBV19,once,NA,TGTGCCAGTACCGCTCTCGGAGCGCCATCCTACAATGAGCAGTTCTTC,CASTALGAPSYNEQFF
TRBJ2-7,TRBV7-9,NA,NA,TGTGCCAGCAGCTTCTTGCGGGACTACGAGCAGTACTTC,CASSFLRDYEQYF
TRBJ1-6,TRBV3-1/TRBV3-2,NA,NA,TGTGCCAGCAGCCAAGAGGTCAGTCGAACCCTCCACTTT,CASSQEVSRTLHF
TRBJ1-2,TRBV28,NA,NA,TGTGCCAGCAGGGGCGGACAGCCTGGTTTCTATGGCTACACCTTC,CASRGGQPGFYGYTF
TRBJ2-7,TRBV20-1,NA,TRBD2,TGCAGTCCCAGTGGTAGACTAGCGGGTTCCTACGAGCAGTACTTC,CSPSGRLAGSYEQYF
TRBJ2-7,TRBV27,NA,NA,TGTGCCAGCAGTTTATCCCGCGGTGCCTACGAGCAGTACTTC,CASSLSRGAYEQYF
TRBJ1-3,TRBV4-1,NA,NA,TGCGCCAGCAGCCAAGATGAGAGTACTGGAAACACCATATATTTT,CASSQDESTGNTIYF
TRBJ1-2,TRBV6-5,NA,TRBD1,TGTGCCAGCAGTACGGGGGGGACAGGGCTCTATGGCTACACCTTC,CASSTGGTGLYGYTF